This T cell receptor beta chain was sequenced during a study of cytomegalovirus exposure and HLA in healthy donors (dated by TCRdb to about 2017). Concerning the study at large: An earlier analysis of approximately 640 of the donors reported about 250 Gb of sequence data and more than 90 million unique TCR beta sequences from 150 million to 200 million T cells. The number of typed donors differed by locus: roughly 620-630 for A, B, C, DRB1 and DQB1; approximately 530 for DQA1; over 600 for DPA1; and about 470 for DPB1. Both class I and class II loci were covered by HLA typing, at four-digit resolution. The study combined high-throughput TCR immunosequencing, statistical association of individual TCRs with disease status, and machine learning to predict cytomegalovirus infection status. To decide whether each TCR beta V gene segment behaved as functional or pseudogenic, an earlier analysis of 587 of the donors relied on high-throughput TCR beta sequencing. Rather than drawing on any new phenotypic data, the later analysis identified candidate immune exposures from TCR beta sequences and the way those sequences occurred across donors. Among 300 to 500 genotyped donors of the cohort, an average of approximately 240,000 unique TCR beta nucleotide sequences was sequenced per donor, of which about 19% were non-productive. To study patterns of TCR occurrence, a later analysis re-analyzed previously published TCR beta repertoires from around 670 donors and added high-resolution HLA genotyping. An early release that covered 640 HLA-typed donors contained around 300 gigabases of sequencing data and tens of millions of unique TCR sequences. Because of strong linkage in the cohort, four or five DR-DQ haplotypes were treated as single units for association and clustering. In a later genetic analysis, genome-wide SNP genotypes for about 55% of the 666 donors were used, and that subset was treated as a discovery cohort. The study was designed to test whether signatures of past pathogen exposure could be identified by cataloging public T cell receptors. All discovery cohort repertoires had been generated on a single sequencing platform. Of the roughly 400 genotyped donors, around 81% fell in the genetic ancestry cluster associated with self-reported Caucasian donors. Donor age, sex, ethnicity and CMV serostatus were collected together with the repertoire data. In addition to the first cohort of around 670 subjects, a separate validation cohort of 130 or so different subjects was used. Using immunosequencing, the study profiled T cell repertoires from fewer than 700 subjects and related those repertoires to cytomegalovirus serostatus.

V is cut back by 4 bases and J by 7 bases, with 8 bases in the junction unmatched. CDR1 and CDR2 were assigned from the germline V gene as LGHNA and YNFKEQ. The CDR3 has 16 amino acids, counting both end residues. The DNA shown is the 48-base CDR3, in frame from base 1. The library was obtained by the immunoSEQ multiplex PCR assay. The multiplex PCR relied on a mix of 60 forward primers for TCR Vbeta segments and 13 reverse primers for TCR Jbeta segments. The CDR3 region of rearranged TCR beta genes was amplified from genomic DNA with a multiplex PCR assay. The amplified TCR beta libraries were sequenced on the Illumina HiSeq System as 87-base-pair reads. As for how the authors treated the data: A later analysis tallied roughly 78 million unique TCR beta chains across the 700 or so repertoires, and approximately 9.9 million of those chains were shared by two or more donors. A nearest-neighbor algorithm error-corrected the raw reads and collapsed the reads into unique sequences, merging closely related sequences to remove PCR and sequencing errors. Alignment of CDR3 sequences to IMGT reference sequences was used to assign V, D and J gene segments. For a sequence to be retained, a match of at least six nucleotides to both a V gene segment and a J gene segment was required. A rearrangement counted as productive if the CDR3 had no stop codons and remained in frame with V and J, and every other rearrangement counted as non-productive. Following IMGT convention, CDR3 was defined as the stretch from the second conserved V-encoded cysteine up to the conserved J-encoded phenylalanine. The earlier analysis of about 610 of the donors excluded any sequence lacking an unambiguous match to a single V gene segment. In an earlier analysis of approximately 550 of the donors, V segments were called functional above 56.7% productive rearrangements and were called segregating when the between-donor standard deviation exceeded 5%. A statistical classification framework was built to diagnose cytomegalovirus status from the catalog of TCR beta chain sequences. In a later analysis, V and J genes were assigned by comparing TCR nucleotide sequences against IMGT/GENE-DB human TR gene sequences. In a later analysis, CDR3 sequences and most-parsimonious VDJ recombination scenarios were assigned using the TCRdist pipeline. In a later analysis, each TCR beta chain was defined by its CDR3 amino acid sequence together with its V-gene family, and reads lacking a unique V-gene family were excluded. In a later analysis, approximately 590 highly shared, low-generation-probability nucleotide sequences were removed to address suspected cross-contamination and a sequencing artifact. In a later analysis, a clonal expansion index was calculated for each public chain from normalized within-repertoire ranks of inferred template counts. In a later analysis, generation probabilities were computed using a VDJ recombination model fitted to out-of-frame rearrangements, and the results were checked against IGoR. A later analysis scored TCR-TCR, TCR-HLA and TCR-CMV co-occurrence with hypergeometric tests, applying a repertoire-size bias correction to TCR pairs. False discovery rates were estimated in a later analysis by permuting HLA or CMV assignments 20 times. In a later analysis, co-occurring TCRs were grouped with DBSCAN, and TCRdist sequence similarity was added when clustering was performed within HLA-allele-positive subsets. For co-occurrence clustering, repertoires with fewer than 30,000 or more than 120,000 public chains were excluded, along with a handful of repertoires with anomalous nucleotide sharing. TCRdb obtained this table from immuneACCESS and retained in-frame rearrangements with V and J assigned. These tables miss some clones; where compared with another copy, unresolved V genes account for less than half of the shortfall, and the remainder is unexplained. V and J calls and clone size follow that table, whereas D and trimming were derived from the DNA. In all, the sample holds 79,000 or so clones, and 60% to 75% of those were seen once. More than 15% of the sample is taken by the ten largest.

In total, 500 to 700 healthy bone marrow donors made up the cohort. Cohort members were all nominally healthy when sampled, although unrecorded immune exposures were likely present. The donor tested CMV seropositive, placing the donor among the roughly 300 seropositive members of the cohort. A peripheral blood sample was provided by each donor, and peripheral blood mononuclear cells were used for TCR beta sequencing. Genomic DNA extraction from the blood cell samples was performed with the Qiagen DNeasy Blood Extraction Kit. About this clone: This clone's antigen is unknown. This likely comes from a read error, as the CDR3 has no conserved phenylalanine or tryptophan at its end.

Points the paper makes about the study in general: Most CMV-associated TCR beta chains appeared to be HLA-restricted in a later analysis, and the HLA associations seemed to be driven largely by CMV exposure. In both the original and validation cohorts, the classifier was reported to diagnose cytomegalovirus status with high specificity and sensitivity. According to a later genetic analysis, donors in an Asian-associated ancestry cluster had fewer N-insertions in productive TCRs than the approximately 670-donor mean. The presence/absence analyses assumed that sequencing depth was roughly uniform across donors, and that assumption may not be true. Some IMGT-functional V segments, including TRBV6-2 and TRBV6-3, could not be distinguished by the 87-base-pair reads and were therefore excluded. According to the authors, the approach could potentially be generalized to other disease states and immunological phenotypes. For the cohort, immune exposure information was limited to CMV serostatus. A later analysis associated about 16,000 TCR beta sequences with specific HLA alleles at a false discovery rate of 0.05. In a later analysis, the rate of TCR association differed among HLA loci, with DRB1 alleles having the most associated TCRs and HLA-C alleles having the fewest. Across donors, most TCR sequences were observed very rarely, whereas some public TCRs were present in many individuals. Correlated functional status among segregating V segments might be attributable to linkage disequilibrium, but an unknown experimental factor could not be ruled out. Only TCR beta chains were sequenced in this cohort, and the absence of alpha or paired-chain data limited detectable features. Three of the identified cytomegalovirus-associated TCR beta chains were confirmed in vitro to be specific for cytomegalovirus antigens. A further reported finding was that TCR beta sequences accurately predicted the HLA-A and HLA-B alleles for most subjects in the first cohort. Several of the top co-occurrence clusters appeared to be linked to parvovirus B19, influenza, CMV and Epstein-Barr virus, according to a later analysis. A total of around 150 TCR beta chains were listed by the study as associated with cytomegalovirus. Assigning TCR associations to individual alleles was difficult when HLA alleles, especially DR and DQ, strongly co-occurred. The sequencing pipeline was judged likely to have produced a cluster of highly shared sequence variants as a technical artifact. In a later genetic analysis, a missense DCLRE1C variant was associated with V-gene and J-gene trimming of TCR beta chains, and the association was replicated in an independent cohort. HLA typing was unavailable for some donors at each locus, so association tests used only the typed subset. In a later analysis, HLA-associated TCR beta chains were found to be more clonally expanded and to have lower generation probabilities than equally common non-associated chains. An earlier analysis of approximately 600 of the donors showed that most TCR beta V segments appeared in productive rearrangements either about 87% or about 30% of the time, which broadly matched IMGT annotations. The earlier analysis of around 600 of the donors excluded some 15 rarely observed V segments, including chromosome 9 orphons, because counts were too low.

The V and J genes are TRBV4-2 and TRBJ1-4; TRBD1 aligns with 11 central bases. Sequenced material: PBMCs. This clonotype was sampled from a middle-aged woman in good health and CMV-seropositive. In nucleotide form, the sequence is TGTGCCAGCAGCCGGGATCGGGGACAGGGGGGTGAAAAACTGTTTGTT. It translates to CASSRDRGQGGEKLFV.